This TCR beta chain comes out of a study of T cell repertoires in cytomegalovirus infection. Study-wide background: Public TCR beta signatures were indicative of both CMV infection and a matching HLA type.

The CDR3 runs 16 residues. CDR1 and CDR2 (germline): MDHEN, SYDVKM. The V and J ends lost 7 bases and 7 bases, in that order; junction bases with no gene match: 16. General study results and limits: What dominated the ex vivo response were HLA-C-restricted CMV-specific TCR beta clonotypes. The cumulative frequency of public TCR beta families identified carriers of CMV plus the relevant HLA.

TCRdb independently ran MiXCR on the reads; one entry per CDR3 protein. The sample holds 160,000 or so distinct CDR3 sequences, 23% seen once. Ten or more counts support this clonotype. Its antigen remains unidentified. V usage is TRBV28 and J usage is TRBJ2-1, with 7 bases matching TRBD1. The sequencing sample was made of PBMCs. This TCR was sampled from a human donor in good health (CMV status not recorded). Some clones in this sample may be carry-over from other donors' samples. The CDR3 bases are TGTGCCAGCACCCGAGGTGGGACAGCCAACCAAAATGAGCAGTTCTTC. This gives the protein CASTRGGTANQNEQFF.